Below, 27 T cell receptor beta chains from the same sample are listed, as sequenced in a study of a mutant IDH1 vaccine in newly diagnosed glioma. These TCRs are of unknown antigen specificity. Sequenced by immunoSEQ multiplex PCR; TCRdb stores in-frame clones only, minus some. This sample yields some 60,000 clones, of which about four fifths are seen a single time; around 5% belongs to the top ten. Regarding time point: week 35, safety follow-up. Doses consisted of 300 ug of mutant IDH1 20-mer peptide each, paired with topical imiquimod. The starting material was PBMCs, obtained from a glioma patient whose treatment included an IDH1 peptide vaccine. The receptors come from a man aged 35-49 years with glioma.

The chain employs TRBV4-3 and TRBJ1-1; D perhaps matches TRBD1 (5 bases). Trimming pared 1 base from V and 6 bases from J, leaving 9 bases between. From germline, CDR1 is LGHNA and CDR2 YSLEER. The CDR3 runs 13 residues. The CDR3 is CASSQVQGAEAFF. The CDR3 nucleotides read TGCGCCAGCAGCCAAGTGCAGGGCGCTGAAGCTTTCTTT.

This chain links TRBV19 with TRBJ1-2; no clear D. The germline V and J ends were trimmed by 3 bases and 7 bases, with 12 bases remaining between them. The CDR3 runs 13 residues. The germline V gene has CDR1 LNHDA and CDR2 SQIVND (reference sequence). CDR3 region: CASSIGPDSGYTF. The CDR3 DNA sequence: TGTGCCAGTAGTATCGGGCCGGATTCTGGCTACACCTTC.

This clone was picked up one time. The chain links TRBV6-6 to TRBJ1-5; D perhaps matches TRBD1 (5 bases). V lost 4 bases and J lost 5, with 6 bases in between. CDR3 length: 12 residues. Germline V CDR1 and CDR2: MNHNY, SVGAGI (reference sequence). The CDR3 sequence: CASSLGDQPQHF. DNA for the CDR3: TGTGCCAGCAGTTTGGGGGATCAGCCCCAGCATTTT.

The chain has TRBV7-2 and TRBJ2-5; D is possibly TRBD2 (6 bases). Germline CDR1 and CDR2: SGHTA and FQGNSA. The germline V and J ends were trimmed by 1 base and 4 bases, with 7 bases remaining between them. The CDR3 is made up of 13 amino acids. This chain's CDR3 is CASSLGGVETQYF. In DNA form, the CDR3 reads TGTGCCAGCAGCTTAGGGGGGGTAGAGACCCAGTACTTC.

The chain carries TRBV6-5 and TRBJ2-1; D ambiguous. The CDR3 runs 14 residues. The V and J ends lost 2 bases and 9 bases respectively, with 14 bases between them. The germline V gene encodes CDR1 MNHEY and CDR2 SVGAGI. The chain's CDR3 is CASSYGPWGSEQFF. The CDR3 nucleotides are TGTGCCAGCAGTTACGGGCCGTGGGGAAGTGAGCAGTTCTTC.

The CDR3 DNA sequence: TGTGCCAGCAGCCCCAACCAGGGGGCGCGAACTGAAGCTTTCTTT. It yields the protein CASSPNQGARTEAFF. The gene calls are TRBV5-4 and TRBJ1-1; 8 nucleotides align to TRBD1. The CDR3 length is 15 residues. Germline assignment: CDR1 SGHNT and CDR2 YYREEE (reference sequence). Trimming cost V 4 bases and J 5 bases; bases outside gene matches: 10.

The gene calls are TRBV9 and TRBJ2-3; 7 positions match TRBD2. The CDR3 spans 12 residues. With V trimmed by 4 bases and J by 6 bases, 2 bases remained unmatched. CDR1 SGDLS and CDR2 YYNGEE come from the germline V gene. The CDR3 loop reads CASSQAGDTQYF. CDR3 in DNA: TGTGCCAGCAGCCAAGCGGGGGATACGCAGTATTTT.

The chain combines TRBV6-6 with TRBJ2-7; TRBD2 might be the D (5 bases). The germline CDR1 and CDR2 sequences are MNHNY and SVGAGI (reference sequence). V gave up 2 bases and J gave up 5 bases, with 10 bases separating them. The CDR3 covers 13 residues. The CDR3 DNA is TGTGCCAGCAGTTACATCACTAGAAACGAGCAGTACTTC. Its translation: CASSYITRNEQYF.

The chain employs TRBV7-9 and TRBJ1-1; weak D call: TRBD1 (5 bases). The CDR3 extends over 14 amino acids. The germline V gene has CDR1 SEHNR and CDR2 FQNEAQ (reference sequence). The V and J ends lost 2 bases and 4 bases respectively, with 11 bases between them. This CDR3 is CASSLTSRVTEAFF. CDR3 nucleotide sequence: TGTGCCAGCAGCTTAACAAGCAGGGTCACTGAAGCTTTCTTT.

V usage is TRBV7-2 and J usage is TRBJ2-3; D is perhaps TRBD1 or TRBD2 (5 bases each). Trimming pared 8 bases from V and 6 bases from J, leaving 21 bases between. The CDR3 consists of 15 residues. Germline assignment: CDR1 SGHTA and CDR2 FQGNSA. The CDR3 DNA reads as TGTGCCAGCGGCAACAAAGGGGAGATGGCGGATACGCAGTATTTT. Residues: CASGNKGEMADTQYF.

The V gene is TRBV29-1, the J gene TRBJ2-5, with 7 bases fitting TRBD2. V gave up 3 bases and J gave up 5 bases; unmatched junction bases: 9. CDR1 is SQVTM and CDR2 is ANQGSEA in the germline V gene. The CDR3 spans 14 residues. For the CDR3, the DNA is TGCAGCGTTGAGGTGATTGGTAGCGGGGAGACCCAGTACTTC. It translates to CSVEVIGSGETQYF.

V gene TRBV30 combines with J gene TRBJ1-6, with D perhaps matching TRBD1 (6 bases). CDR1 is GTSNPN and CDR2 is SVGIG in the germline V gene (reference sequence). This CDR3 contains 16 residues. The germline V and J ends were trimmed by 3 bases and 0 bases, with 12 bases remaining between them. CDR3 in amino acids: CAWSGGGSSYNSPLHF. In DNA, the CDR3 is TGTGCCTGGAGCGGAGGGGGGAGCTCCTATAATTCACCCCTCCACTTT.

The chain has TRBV21-1 and TRBJ2-1; the listed D gene, TRBD1, was not tested against the DNA. TRBV21-1 corresponds to a pseudogene. The CDR3 has 15 residues. CDR3 region: CASSKIGTPHNEQFF. The CDR3 DNA reads as TGTGCCAGCAGCAAAATTGGGACACCACACAATGAGCAGTTCTTC.

The rearrangement uses TRBV6-5 and TRBJ2-1; unclear D gene. The germline V gene encodes CDR1 MNHEY and CDR2 SVGAGI. V was cut by 2 bases and J by 9 bases, with 5 bases left in between. The CDR3 sequence is 11 residues long. CDR3 protein: CASSYVGEQFF. CDR3 DNA sequence: TGTGCCAGCAGTTACGTCGGTGAGCAGTTCTTC.

V is TRBV27 and J is TRBJ2-7; 7 bases are shared with TRBD2. CDR1 is MNHEY, CDR2 SMNVEV, per germline (reference sequence). Unmatched junction bases numbered 5, after V lost 0 bases and J lost 3 bases. This CDR3 contains 15 residues. As DNA, the CDR3 is TGTGCCAGCAGTTTATCCCCAGCGGGGAACTACGAGCAGTACTTC. Translation gives CASSLSPAGNYEQYF.

This clone was detected a few times. The chain uses TRBV4-3 and TRBJ2-3; maybe TRBD1 (9 bases). V lost 6 bases, J lost 5 bases, and 18 bases lay in between. The CDR3 sequence is 15 residues long. In germline, CDR1 is LGHNA, CDR2 YSLEER. The CDR3 region has the DNA TGCGCCAGCAGTAAACAGGGGGCGGGGGGAGATACGCAGTATTTT. Protein: CASSKQGAGGDTQYF.

The chain combines TRBV4-1 with TRBJ2-1; a possible D gene is TRBD1 (6 bases). There are 17 residues in the CDR3. Trimming took 0 bases from V and 3 from J, leaving 15 bases between them. Germline CDR1 and CDR2: MGHRA and YSYEKL. The CDR3 is CASSQDRLGHSYNEQFF. CDR3 bases: TGCGCCAGCAGCCAAGATAGGTTGGGACATAGCTACAATGAGCAGTTCTTC.

Of note for this clone: An end of the junction does not agree with germline; a read error may underlie this. The rearrangement links TRBV7-7 to TRBJ2-1; 12 bases map to TRBD2. From germline, CDR1 is SSHAT and CDR2 FNYEAQ (reference sequence). The CDR3 contains 16 residues. DNA of the CDR3: TGTGCTAGCAGCCCACATGGAGGACTAGCGGGGAATGAGCAGTTCTTC. This codes for CASSPHGGLAGNEQFF.

The CDR3 nucleotides are TGTGCCAGCAGCTTGTCTATCATCTACAATGAGCAGTTCTTC. Its translation is CASSLSIIYNEQFF. V is TRBV5-8 and J is TRBJ2-1; D is ambiguous. The germline V gene has CDR1 SGHTS and CDR2 YDEGEE. V was shortened by 1 base and J by 3 bases, with 8 bases between the two germline ends. CDR3 length: 14 amino acids.

This clone came up a few times. This chain uses TRBV6-6 with TRBJ2-5; weak D call: TRBD1 (6 bases). This CDR3 is built from 13 residues. Germline V gives CDR1 MNHNY, CDR2 SVGAGI (reference sequence). V gave up 5 bases and J gave up 5 bases, with 12 bases separating them. CDR3 loop: CASSPGDWETQYF. The CDR3 DNA is TGTGCCAGCAGTCCAGGGGATTGGGAGACCCAGTACTTC.

V gene TRBV11-2 combines with J gene TRBJ2-3; 9 bases are shared with TRBD2. Germline V gene lookup returns CDR1 SGHAT and CDR2 FQNNGV. The CDR3 spans 16 residues. V lost 1 base and J lost 0; bases outside the gene matches: 2. DNA of the CDR3: TGTGCCAGCAGCTTAGGAACTAGCGGGAGCACAGATACGCAGTATTTT. Residues: CASSLGTSGSTDTQYF.

V is TRBV5-6 and J is TRBJ2-7, with TRBD1 matching 8 bases. The CDR3 length is 15 residues. The V gene's germline CDR1 is SGHDT and CDR2 YYEEEE. Trimming took 0 bases from V and 5 from J; bases not matched to a gene: 7. The CDR3: CASSLDGRGHDEQYF. CDR3 DNA: TGTGCCAGCAGCTTGGACGGCAGGGGGCACGACGAGCAGTACTTC.

V usage is TRBV5-1 and J usage is TRBJ2-3, with TRBD2 as a possible D gene (6 bases). This CDR3 has 15 amino acids. V was shortened by 2 bases and J by 8 bases, with 18 bases between the two germline ends. Germline assignment: CDR1 SGHRS and CDR2 YFSETQ. Written as DNA, the CDR3 is TGCGCCAGCAGCTTAACGGCGGGATCCCTGCGTACGCAGTATTTT. Protein: CASSLTAGSLRTQYF.

CDR3 sequence: CASSPAVSGDVYEQYF. In DNA form, the CDR3 reads TGTGCCAGCAGCCCGGCGGTTTCGGGCGATGTCTACGAGCAGTACTTC. The V call is TRBV6-6, the J call TRBJ2-7; D unclear. There are 16 residues in the CDR3. From germline, CDR1 is MNHNY and CDR2 SVGAGI (reference sequence). Trimming left V 6 bases short and J 3 bases short, with 21 bases between.

Of note for this clone: At one of its ends the junction is not consistent with the germline gene, which may arise from a read error. This sequence joins TRBV6-1 and TRBJ2-1, with a weak D call TRBD1 (5 bases). The V gene's germline CDR1 is MNHNS and CDR2 SASEGT. The length of the CDR3 is 17 residues. CDR3 sequence: CASSEAVGEGYYNEQFF. In DNA, the CDR3 is TGTGCCAGCAGCGAAGCAGTAGGGGAAGGCTACTACAATGAGCAGTTCTTC.

The genes are TRBV6-1 and TRBJ2-5, with D hard to call. CDR1 and CDR2 from the germline V gene are MNHNS and SASEGT. Trimming shortened V by 5 bases and J by 2 bases, and 9 bases separated the two germline ends. The CDR3 consists of 13 residues. CDR3 residues: CASSITNQETQYF. The CDR3 nucleotides read TGTGCCAGCAGTATAACTAATCAAGAGACCCAGTACTTC.

This clone was picked up one time. The CDR3 bases are TGTGCCAGCAGTTTAAGGGCCGGGACATCTAACACTGAAGCTTTCTTT. This gives the protein CASSLRAGTSNTEAFF. The chain couples TRBV27 to TRBJ1-1; tentative D call: TRBD1 (6 bases). Trimming took 2 bases from V and 2 from J, leaving 15 bases between them. The germline V gene has CDR1 MNHEY and CDR2 SMNVEV (reference sequence). This CDR3 is 16 amino acids long.